This TCR beta chain was captured in a study of blood T cells in healthy people across ages. This clonotype has ten or more counts. The CDR3 runs 15 residues. From germline, CDR1 is SGHTA and CDR2 FQGNSA. The V end lost 4 bases, the J end lost 4 bases, and 14 bases lay between the germline ends. Primers used in a second PCR of about 6 to 11 cycles were a sample-barcoded 5' primer and a J-beta primer mix. Template switching added a 12-random-nucleotide identifier to every cDNA molecule. MiXCR, run by TCRdb on the 5' RACE reads, gives a single entry per CDR3 protein. The top ten clones hold around a sixth of a sample with some 900,000 distinct CDR3 sequences, more than 25% of them seen once.

The specimen was blood. The J gene is TRBJ2-1, the V gene TRBV7-2; D may be TRBD1 (6 bases). The sequence was collected from a woman over 75 in good health. The chain's CDR3 is CASSYGQLVYNEQFF. The CDR3 DNA sequence: TGTGCCAGCAGCTACGGACAGTTAGTATACAATGAGCAGTTCTTC.